This record concerns one T cell receptor beta chain sequence. The sample belongs to a study of PD-L1 blockade in urothelial cancer. Repertoires were generated with immunoSEQ multiplex PCR, while TCRdb's copy carries only in-frame clones and drops some. The sample consists of 31,000 or so clones, approximately 90% of them appearing once. Time point described: peripheral blood 6 weeks after treatment start. Germline CDR1 is SGHKS and CDR2 is YYEKEE (reference sequence). The ends were cut back, 4 bases at V and 4 bases at J, with 17 bases in the middle. There are 15 residues in the CDR3. Material: PBMCs, obtained around atezolizumab (anti-PD-L1) treatment. This chain connects TRBV5-5 to TRBJ1-1, with no clear D. The TCR was taken from an elderly man with urothelial cancer. The CDR3 region is CASSHDAGRSTEAFF. The CDR3 coding sequence is TGTGCCAGCAGCCACGACGCTGGGAGGAGCACTGAAGCTTTCTTT.